The rows below give T cell receptor beta chains drawn from one sample of a study of blood T cell repertoires in COVID-19. Libraries were prepared by immunoSEQ multiplex PCR; TCRdb keeps only in-frame clonotypes and omits some of them. The data show some 250,000 clones, around 83% seen once. Sequencing was carried out using peripheral blood. All receptors derive from a young woman with acute or convalescent COVID-19. The conserved cysteine and the conserved F or W are not part of the CDR3 here. Clone size, where shown, is once, few, many, or a class for clones that have expanded.

clone size | V gene | CDR3 protein
once | TRBV7-6 | ASSPGGQGGEKLF
. | TRBV3-1/TRBV3-2 | ASSQAGQGVGELF
. | TRBV19 | ASSPGTYLDTEAF
. | TRBV6-1 | ASSETGGSSYEQY
. | TRBV6-5 | ASTFGNQPQH
few | TRBV12-5 | ASALGTGFNEKLF
. | TRBV18 | ASSRTEDRQF
. | TRBV7-9 | ASRKDSGRGPYNEQF
once | TRBV7-8 | ASSLDRDEAF
few | TRBV19 | ASNPFRDQGYT
. | TRBV28 | ASSQTGSRETQY
. | TRBV19 | ASSLLAGIQETQY
few | TRBV4-2 | ASSQRDVRLAF
. | TRBV6-1 | ASSESSRADTQY
. | TRBV6-5 | ASRAGGSRTGELF
. | TRBV30 | AWSQGGAGNTIY
. | TRBV19 | ASSIKGSTEAF
. | TRBV2 | ASNLAGVRTDTQY
. | TRBV14 | ASSQNRVEYEQY
. | TRBV7-9 | ASSPGTGGAGNTGELF
. | TRBV6-5 | ASSSGQGGRDGYT
. | TRBV19 | ASRSTRGLNTEAF
. | TRBV3-1/TRBV3-2 | ASSQDRSTVRTRYYEQF
. | TRBV5-1 | ASSERTDAGGPFGYT
. | TRBV7-2 | ASSLGGVGWGNEQF
. | TRBV5-1 | ASSLLGFSGETQY
. | TRBV18 | ASSPVGLVEGYEQY
. | TRBV25-1 | ASSRSGRSVEQY
few | TRBV7-3 | ASSLTGSGRALNEQF
. | TRBV2 | ASSQKRQGGYEQY
. | TRBV3-1/TRBV3-2 | ASSQESLSGNTIY
once | TRBV4-3 | ASSQGRGQETQY
. | TRBV30 | AWGWTGGAYEQY
. | TRBV28 | ASSFGGTGNTIY
. | TRBV19 | ASRQQVYSGNTIY
few | TRBV27 | ASSPTQSSSVRSYNSPLH
. | TRBV10-1 | ASSIAGPSDTQY